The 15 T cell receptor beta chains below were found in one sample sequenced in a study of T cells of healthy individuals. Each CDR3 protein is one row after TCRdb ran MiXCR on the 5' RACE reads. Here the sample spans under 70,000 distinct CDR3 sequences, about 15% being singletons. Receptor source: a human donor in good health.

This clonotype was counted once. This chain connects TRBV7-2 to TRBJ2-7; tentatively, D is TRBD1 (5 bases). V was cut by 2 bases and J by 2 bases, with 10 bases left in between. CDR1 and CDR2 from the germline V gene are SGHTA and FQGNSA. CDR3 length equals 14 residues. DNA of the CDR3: TGTGCCAGCAGCTTAAACAGGCCGCCCTACGAGCAGTACTTC. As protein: CASSLNRPPYEQYF.

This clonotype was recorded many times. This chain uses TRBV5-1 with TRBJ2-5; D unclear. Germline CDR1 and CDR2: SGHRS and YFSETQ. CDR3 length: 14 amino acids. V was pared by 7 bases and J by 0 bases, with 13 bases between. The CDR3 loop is CASYPGAYQETQYF. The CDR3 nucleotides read TGCGCCAGCTACCCAGGCGCGTACCAAGAGACCCAGTACTTC.

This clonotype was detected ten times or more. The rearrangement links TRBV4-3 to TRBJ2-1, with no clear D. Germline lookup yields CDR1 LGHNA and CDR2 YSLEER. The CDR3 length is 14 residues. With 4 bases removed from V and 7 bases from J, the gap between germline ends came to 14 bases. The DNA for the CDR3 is TGCGCCAGCAGCCCATCCCGGTCCATGAATGAGCAGTTCTTC. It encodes CASSPSRSMNEQFF.

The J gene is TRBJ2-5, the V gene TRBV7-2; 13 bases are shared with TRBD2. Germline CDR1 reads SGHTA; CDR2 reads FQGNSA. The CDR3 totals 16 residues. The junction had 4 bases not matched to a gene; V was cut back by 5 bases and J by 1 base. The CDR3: CASSLGLAGFQETQYF. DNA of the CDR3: TGTGCCAGCAGCCTGGGACTAGCGGGATTCCAAGAGACCCAGTACTTC.

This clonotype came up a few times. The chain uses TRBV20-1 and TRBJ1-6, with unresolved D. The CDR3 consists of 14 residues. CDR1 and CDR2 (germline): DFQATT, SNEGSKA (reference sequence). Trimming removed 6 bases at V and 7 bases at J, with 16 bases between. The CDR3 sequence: CSAGRPGGNSPLHF. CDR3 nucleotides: TGCAGTGCCGGACGGCCCGGTGGAAATTCACCCCTCCACTTT.

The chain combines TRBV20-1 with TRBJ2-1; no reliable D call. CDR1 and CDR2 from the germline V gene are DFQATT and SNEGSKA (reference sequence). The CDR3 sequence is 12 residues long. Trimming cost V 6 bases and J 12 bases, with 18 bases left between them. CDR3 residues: CSATMESSGQFF. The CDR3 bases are TGCAGTGCCACCATGGAGAGTTCTGGGCAGTTCTTC.

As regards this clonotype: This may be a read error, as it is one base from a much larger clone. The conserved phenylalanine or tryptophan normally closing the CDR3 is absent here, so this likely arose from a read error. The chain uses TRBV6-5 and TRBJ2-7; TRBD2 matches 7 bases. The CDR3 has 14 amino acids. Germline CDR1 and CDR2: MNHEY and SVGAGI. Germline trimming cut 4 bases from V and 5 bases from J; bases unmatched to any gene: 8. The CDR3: CASSLGGRGHEQYY. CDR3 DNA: TGTGCCAGCAGTTTGGGGGGGAGGGGCCACGAGCAGTACTAC.

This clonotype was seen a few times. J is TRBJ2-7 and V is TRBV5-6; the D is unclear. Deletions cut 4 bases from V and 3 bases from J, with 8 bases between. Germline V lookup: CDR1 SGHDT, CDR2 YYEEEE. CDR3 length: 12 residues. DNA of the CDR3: TGTGCCAGCAGCCAACAGCGCTACGAGCAGTACTTC. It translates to CASSQQRYEQYF.

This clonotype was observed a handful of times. CDR3 sequence reads: CASSGLAGHGTQYF. CDR3 in DNA: TGTGCCAGCAGCGGACTAGCGGGACATGGTACGCAGTATTTT. The chain uses TRBV9 and TRBJ2-3; TRBD2 matches at 11 bases. With 3 bases clipped from V and 8 bases from J, the junction kept 5 bases outside the gene matches. Germline values: CDR1 SGDLS, CDR2 YYNGEE. The CDR3 has 14 amino acids.

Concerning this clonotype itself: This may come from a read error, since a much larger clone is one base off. The CDR3 spells CVSILAGAYNEQFF. CDR3 DNA sequence: TGTGTCAGCATCCTAGCGGGAGCCTACAATGAGCAGTTCTTC. The chain employs TRBV12-3 or TRBV12-4 and TRBJ2-1; 10 bases match TRBD2. The CDR3 sequence is 14 residues long.

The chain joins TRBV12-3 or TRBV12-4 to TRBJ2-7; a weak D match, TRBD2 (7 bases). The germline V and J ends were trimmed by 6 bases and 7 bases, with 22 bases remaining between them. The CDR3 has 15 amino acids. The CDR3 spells CASSPGGRAALEQYF. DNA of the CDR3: TGTGCCAGCAGCCCCGGGGGGCGGGCGGCCCTGGAGCAGTACTTC.

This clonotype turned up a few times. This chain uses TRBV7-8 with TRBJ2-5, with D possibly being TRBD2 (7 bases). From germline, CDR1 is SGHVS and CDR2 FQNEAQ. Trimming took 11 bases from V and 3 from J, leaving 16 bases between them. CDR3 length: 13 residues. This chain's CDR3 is CAVGGGREETQYF. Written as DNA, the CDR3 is TGTGCCGTGGGGGGGGGCAGGGAAGAGACCCAGTACTTC.

The DNA of the CDR3 is TGTGCCAGCATGACAGGGGGGGCCGGGGAGCTGTTTTTT. The encoded protein is CASMTGGAGELFF. The chain combines TRBV6-2 or TRBV6-3 with TRBJ2-2, with 9 bases identical to TRBD1. The germline gives CDR1 MNHEY, CDR2 SVGEGT. The CDR3 runs to 13 residues. V lost 7 bases and J lost 6; bases outside the gene matches: 3.

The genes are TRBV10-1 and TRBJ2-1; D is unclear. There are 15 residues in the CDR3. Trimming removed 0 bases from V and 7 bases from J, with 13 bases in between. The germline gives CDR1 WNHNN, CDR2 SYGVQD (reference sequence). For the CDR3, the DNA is TGCGCCAGCAGTGAGTCCCCGATTGCTAGGAATGAGCAGTTCTTC. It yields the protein CASSESPIARNEQFF.

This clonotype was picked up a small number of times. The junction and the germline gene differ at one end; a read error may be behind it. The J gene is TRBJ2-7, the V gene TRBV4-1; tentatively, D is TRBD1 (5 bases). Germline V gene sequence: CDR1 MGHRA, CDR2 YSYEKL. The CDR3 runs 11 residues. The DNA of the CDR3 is TGCGCCAGCAGCCAAGAAGGGGAAGCTTCCTTC. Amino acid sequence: CASSQEGEASF.